The TCR beta chain under discussion was sequenced for a study of blood T cell repertoires in COVID-19 (TCRdb year 2020). For context, the study as a whole: The collaborator samples originated in the United States, Italy and Spain and spanned the acute and convalescent phases of COVID-19. The prospective study material was composed of cDNA or gDNA derived from T cells, B-cell-depleted T cells, or PBMCs. Subjects who had been exposed to COVID-19, were actively infected with it, or had recovered from it provided the deeply sampled blood TCRbeta repertoires that made up the dataset. The repertoires were made available in a free public database intended to serve as a resource for research on the immune response to SARS-CoV-2. Samples were obtained from the ongoing ImmuneRACE study (first 160 participants) and from about 1,300 subjects provided by 6 global collaborators. Sample metadata almost always included a de-identified subject ID, COVID-19 status, age in years and sex. Where HLA class I and class II types were available, the types were taken from metadata supplied by the sample provider, not from assay-based typing.

The immunoSEQ Assay, a bias-controlled multiplex PCR, was used to amplify TCRbeta CDR3 regions from genomic DNA. The authors processed their data as follows. Nucleated cell counts per sample were estimated from amplification of reference gene primers within the assay. To quantify the absolute abundance of each unique TCRbeta CDR3 rearrangement, sequence reads were collapsed and filtered. For each sample, productive Simpson clonality was calculated by taking the square root of Simpson's diversity index across productive rearrangements. Sourced from immuneACCESS, this table was stored by TCRdb with only in-frame sequences that have V and J called. A share of the clones is absent; for the studies checked, an unresolved V gene accounts for under half, and the remainder has no known explanation. V and J calls and clone size are copied from that table; D and trimming were computed from the DNA. This sample lists some 270,000 clones; around 90% were detected once. Together, the top ten hold approximately 2.9% of the sample.

Relative to germline, V is 4 bases shorter and J is 7 bases shorter, with 13 bases between their ends. Taken from cysteine to phenylalanine, the CDR3 has 13 residues. The entry retains the CDR3 DNA only, 39 bases that are in frame from base 1. CDR1 LNHDA and CDR2 SQIVND were looked up in the germline V gene (reference sequence). As to this clone: Its target antigen remains unknown. Per-nucleotide qualities are absent, and no much larger clonotype sits a single base away.

Participants in the prospective study were aged roughly 18 to 95 years, lived in 20 to 25 United States geographic areas, and enrolled through a virtual design. In the prospective study, cohorts were assigned on the basis of participant-reported clinical history obtained from a screening survey and a study questionnaire. Exposed participants were defined as having been in contact with someone with a PCR-confirmed or clinician-diagnosed COVID-19 case within 2 weeks of study entry. In the prospective study, whole blood, serum and a nasopharyngeal or oropharyngeal swab were collected from each participant by mobile phlebotomists. Additional blood draws and questionnaires over a 2-month period could optionally be provided by prospective study participants. Before DNA extraction, blood samples from the prospective study were shipped at room temperature or frozen. Broad study findings and their caveats: How much clinical and demographic metadata was included differed by source and by participant, and the metadata was provided uncurated.

The V and J genes are TRBV19 and TRBJ1-2, and perhaps TRBD1 as D gene, on 5 matching bases. Source material: PBMCs or T cells enriched from blood (not recorded which). The sequence derives from a man between 40 and 49 years old who had been exposed to COVID-19. In nucleotide form, the sequence is TGTGCCAGTAGTAAGGGTCAGGGTCTTGGCTACACCTTC. This encodes CASSKGQGLGYTF.